Sequencing of this T cell receptor (beta chain) was carried out in a study of blood T cell repertoires in COVID-19 (dated by TCRdb to the early 2020s). Concerning the study at large: The collaborator samples originated in the United States, Italy and Spain and spanned the acute and convalescent phases of COVID-19. The prospective study material was composed of cDNA or gDNA derived from T cells, B-cell-depleted T cells, or PBMCs. Deeply sampled blood TCRbeta repertoires from subjects exposed to, actively infected with, or recovered from COVID-19 were included in the dataset. The repertoires were released in a freely available public database intended as a resource for research on the immune response to SARS-CoV-2. Samples came from the ongoing ImmuneRACE study (first 160 participants) plus 1,254 subjects from 6 global collaborators. Sample metadata almost always included a de-identified subject ID, COVID-19 status, age in years and sex. Where available, HLA class I and class II types were obtained from metadata supplied by the sample provider rather than from assay-based typing.

Whole blood was collected in K2EDTA tubes by collaborating institutions according to the institutions' own protocols. Collaborator samples were shipped for TCRbeta analysis as frozen whole blood, isolated PBMCs, or DNA extracted from either sample type. General study outcomes and caveats: The amount of clinical and demographic metadata varied by source and participant and was provided uncurated.

Details on this clone: No antigen is known for it. There are no base qualities to consult, and no much larger clone falls within one base.

TCRbeta CDR3 regions were amplified from genomic DNA using the immunoSEQ Assay, a bias-controlled multiplex PCR. Regarding the original processing steps: The number of nucleated cells in each sample was estimated by amplification of reference gene primers within the assay. To quantify the absolute abundance of each unique TCRbeta CDR3 rearrangement, sequence reads were collapsed and filtered. For each sample, productive Simpson clonality was calculated as the square root of Simpson's diversity index across productive rearrangements. TCRdb carries this immuneACCESS record with in-frame sequences only. Its versions omit some clonotypes, under half of them owing to an unresolved V gene in the studies checked, with the rest unexplained. That table gives V, J and clone size, and the DNA gave D and trimming. The sample table holds around 180,000 clones, of which around 85% were seen once. The top ten constitute around 10% of the sample.

Counted from cysteine to phenylalanine, this CDR3 has 14 amino acids. Of all the DNA, just the CDR3 is kept, 42 bases in frame from base 1. CDR1 and CDR2 (SGHVS, FNYEAQ) derive from the germline V gene. Between the V and J ends, shortened by 1 base and 4 bases respectively, the junction contains 10 bases. The rearranged segments are TRBV7-6 and TRBJ2-5; the D segment could be TRBD1, given 5 matching bases. The source is a woman aged 80 or over with acute or convalescent COVID-19. Material: peripheral blood. This receptor has the CDR3 CASSLGSGLETQYF. DNA sequence: TGTGCCAGCAGCTTAGGGTCAGGGTTAGAGACCCAGTACTTC.